This T cell receptor beta chain is drawn from a study of tumor-infiltrating lymphocytes in primary liver carcinoma. The study's findings and limits: Relative to blood, tumors carried a significantly larger fraction of the repertoire in their top 250 clones (p = 0.039).

Co-extracting RNA and DNA was done with about 20-34 mg of unsorted bulk tissue as input. Chronic HBV infection, which was untreated, was present in the patients. Every tumor yielded five separate sampled regions. Comment on this clonotype: The antigen is not known.

The germline CDR1 and CDR2 sequences are ENHRY and SYGVKD. The CDR3 sequence is 14 residues long. TCR beta cDNA was made from approximately 500 ng total RNA with a constant-region primer. Investigators got TCR beta libraries out of three nested multiplex PCR rounds, done with slightly modified ARM-PCR. Both of the initial two PCR rounds ran for about 9 cycles and employed TRBV1-TRBV30 forward primers alongside a C-beta reverse primer. One entry per CDR3 protein, called by TCRdb with MiXCR from the multiplex PCR reads. The sample contains 95,000 to 100,000 distinct CDR3 sequences, about 62% of which appear only once.

The chain joins TRBV10-3 to TRBJ2-7, with D maybe TRBD2 (5 bases). The sequence was collected from a woman aged 55-69 years with primary liver carcinoma and hepatitis B virus infection. Sequencing was carried out using liver tumor tissue from sampling region 2. As to subset: tumor region T2, inferior pole. The CDR3 region is CAIARRGIGYEQYF. As DNA, the CDR3 is TGTGCTATCGCGAGACGGGGTATAGGCTACGAGCAGTACTTC.